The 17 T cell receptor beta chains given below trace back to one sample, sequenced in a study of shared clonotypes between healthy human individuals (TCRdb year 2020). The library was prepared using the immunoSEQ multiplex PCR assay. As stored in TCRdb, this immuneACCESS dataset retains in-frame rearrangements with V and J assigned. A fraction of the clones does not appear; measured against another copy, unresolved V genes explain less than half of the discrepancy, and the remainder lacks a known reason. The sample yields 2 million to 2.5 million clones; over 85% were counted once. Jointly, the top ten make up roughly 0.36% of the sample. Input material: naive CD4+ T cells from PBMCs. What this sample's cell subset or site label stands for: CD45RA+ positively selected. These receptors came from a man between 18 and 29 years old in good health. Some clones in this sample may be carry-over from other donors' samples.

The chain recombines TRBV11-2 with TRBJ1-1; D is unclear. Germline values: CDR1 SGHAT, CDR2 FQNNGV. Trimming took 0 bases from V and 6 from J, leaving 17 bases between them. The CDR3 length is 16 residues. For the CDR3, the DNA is TGTGCCAGCAGCTTAGATCCAGGAGGACGAAGGGCTGAAGCTTTCTTT. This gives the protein CASSLDPGGRRAEAFF. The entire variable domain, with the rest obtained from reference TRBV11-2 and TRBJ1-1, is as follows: EAGVAQSPRYKIIEKRQSVAFWCNPISGHATLYWYQQILGQGPKLLIQFQNNGVVDDSQLPKDRFSAERLKGVDSTLKIQPAKLEDSAVYLCASSLDPGGRRAEAFFGQGTRLTVV.

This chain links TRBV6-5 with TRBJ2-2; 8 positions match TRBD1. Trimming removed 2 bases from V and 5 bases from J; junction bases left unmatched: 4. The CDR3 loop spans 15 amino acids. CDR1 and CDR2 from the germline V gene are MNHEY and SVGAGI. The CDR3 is CASSYIGQGTGELFF. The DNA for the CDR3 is TGTGCCAGCAGTTACATCGGACAGGGAACCGGGGAGCTGTTTTTT.

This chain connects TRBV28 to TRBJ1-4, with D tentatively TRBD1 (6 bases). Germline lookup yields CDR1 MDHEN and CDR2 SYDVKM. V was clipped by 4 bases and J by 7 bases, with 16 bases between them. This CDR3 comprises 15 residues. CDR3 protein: CASSSPGGAREKLFF. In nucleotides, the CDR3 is TGTGCCAGCAGTTCCCCGGGGGGGGCGCGTGAAAAACTGTTTTTT.

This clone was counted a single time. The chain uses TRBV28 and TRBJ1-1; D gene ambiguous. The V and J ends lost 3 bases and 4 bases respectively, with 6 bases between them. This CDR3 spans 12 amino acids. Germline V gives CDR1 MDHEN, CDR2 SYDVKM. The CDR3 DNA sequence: TGTGCCAGCAGTTTGGCGTTCACTGAAGCTTTCTTT. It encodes CASSLAFTEAFF.

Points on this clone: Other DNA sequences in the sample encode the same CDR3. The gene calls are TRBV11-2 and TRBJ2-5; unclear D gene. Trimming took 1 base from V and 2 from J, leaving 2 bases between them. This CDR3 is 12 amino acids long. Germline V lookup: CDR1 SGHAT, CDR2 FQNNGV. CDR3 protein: CASSLGQETQYF. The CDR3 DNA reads TGTGCCAGCAGCTTAGGGCAAGAGACCCAGTACTTC.

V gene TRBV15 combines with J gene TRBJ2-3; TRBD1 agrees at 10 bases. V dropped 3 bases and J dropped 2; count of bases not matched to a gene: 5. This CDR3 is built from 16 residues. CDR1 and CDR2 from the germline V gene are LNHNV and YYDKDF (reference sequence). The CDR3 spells CATSRTGGVVTDTQYF. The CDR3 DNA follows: TGTGCCACCAGCAGGACAGGGGGCGTAGTCACAGATACGCAGTATTTT. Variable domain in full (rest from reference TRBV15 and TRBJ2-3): DAMVIQNPRYQVTQFGKPVTLSCSQTLNHNVMYWYQQKSSQAPKLLFHYYDKDFNNEADTPDNFQSRRPNTSFCFLDIRSPGLGDTAMYLCATSRTGGVVTDTQYFGPGTRLTVL.

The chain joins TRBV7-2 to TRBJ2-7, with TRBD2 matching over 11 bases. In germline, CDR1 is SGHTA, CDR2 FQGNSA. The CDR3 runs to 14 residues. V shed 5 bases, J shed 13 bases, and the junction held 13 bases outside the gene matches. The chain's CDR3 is CASSTGLAGGPPYF. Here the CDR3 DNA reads TGTGCCAGCAGCACGGGGCTAGCGGGAGGCCCCCCATACTTC. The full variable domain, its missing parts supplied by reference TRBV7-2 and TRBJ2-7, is GAGVSQSPSNKVTEKGKDVELRCDPISGHTALYWYRQSLGQGLEFLIYFQGNSAPDKSGLPSDRFSAERTGGSVSTLTIQRTQQEDSAVYLCASSTGLAGGPPYFGPGTRLTVT.

The CDR3 DNA reads as TGCGCCAGCAGCCAGGGGGAGCGGGTCCCCTACGAGCAGTACTTC. Amino acids: CASSQGERVPYEQYF. V gene TRBV23-1 combines with J gene TRBJ2-7, with a possible D match to TRBD1 (7 bases). TRBV23-1 is known as an ORF, though its function is uncertain. Trimming took off 6 bases at V and 2 bases at J, with 17 bases between the two ends. This CDR3 is built from 15 residues.

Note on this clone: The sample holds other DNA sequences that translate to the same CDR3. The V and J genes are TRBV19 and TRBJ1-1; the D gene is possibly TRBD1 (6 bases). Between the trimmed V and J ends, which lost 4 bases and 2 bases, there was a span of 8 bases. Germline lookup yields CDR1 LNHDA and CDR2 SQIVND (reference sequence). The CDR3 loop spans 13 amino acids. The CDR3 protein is CASSTRGNTEAFF. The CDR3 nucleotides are TGTGCCAGTAGTACCAGGGGCAACACTGAAGCTTTCTTT.

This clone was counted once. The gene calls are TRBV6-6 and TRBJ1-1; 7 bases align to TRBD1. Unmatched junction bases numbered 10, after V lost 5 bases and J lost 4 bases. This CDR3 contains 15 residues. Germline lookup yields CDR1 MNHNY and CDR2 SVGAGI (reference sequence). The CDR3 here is CASSRQGSGSTEAFF. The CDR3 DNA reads TGTGCCAGCAGTCGACAGGGATCAGGGAGCACTGAAGCTTTCTTT.

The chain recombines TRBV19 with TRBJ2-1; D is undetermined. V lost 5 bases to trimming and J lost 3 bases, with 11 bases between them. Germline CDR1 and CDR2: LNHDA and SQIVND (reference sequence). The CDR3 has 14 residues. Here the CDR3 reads CASSVRANYNEQFF. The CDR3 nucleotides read TGTGCCAGTAGTGTTAGGGCGAACTACAATGAGCAGTTCTTC.

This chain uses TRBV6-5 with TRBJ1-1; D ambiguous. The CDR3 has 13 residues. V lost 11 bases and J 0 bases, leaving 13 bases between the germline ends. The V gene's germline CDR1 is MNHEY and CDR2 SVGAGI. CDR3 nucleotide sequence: TGTGCCTTTTGGAAGGCGATGAACACTGAAGCTTTCTTT. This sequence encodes CAFWKAMNTEAFF.

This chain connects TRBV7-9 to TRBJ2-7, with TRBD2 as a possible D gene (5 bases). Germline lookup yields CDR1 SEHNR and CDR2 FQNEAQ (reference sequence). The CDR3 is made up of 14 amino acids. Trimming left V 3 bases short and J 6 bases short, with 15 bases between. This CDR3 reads CASSFVTGSGEQYF. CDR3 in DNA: TGTGCCAGCAGCTTCGTGACGGGGTCTGGCGAGCAGTACTTC.

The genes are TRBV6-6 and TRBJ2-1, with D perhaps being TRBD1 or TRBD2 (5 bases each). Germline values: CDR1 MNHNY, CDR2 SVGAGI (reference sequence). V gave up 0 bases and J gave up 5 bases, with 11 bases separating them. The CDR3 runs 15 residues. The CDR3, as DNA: TGTGCCAGCAGTTACTCGCAGGGAGCCAACAATGAGCAGTTCTTC. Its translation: CASSYSQGANNEQFF.

The CDR3 here is CASSTGRVRLYTEAFF. DNA for the CDR3: TGTGCCAGCAGCACCGGACGGGTTAGGCTGTACACTGAAGCTTTCTTT. The rearrangement links TRBV5-8 to TRBJ1-1; D ambiguous. The length of the CDR3 is 16 residues. With 4 bases removed from V and 3 bases from J, the gap between germline ends came to 19 bases. The germline V gene has CDR1 SGHTS and CDR2 YDEGEE.

In nucleotides, the CDR3 is TGTGCCAGTAGAGAGGGGTTTAGGGCTGAAGCTTTCTTT. Its protein is CASREGFRAEAFF. The chain is built from TRBV19 and TRBJ1-1, with a possible D match to TRBD1 (5 bases). The CDR3 is 13 residues long. Germline V gene sequence: CDR1 LNHDA, CDR2 SQIVND (reference sequence). The V end lost 6 bases, the J end lost 6 bases, and 14 bases lay between the germline ends.

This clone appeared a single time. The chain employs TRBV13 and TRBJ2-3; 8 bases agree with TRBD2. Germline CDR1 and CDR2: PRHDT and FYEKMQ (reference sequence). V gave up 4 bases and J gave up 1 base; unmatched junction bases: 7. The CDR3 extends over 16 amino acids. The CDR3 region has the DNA TGTGCCAGCAGCTCCTCACTAGCGGCACGCACAGATACGCAGTATTTT. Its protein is CASSSSLAARTDTQYF.